These 19 T cell receptor beta chains were sequenced from one sample in a study of blood T cells in healthy people across ages. It was with a sample-barcoded 5' primer and a J-beta primer mix that a second PCR of roughly 6 to 11 cycles was run. Each CDR3 protein is one row after TCRdb ran MiXCR on the 5' RACE reads. The sample carries approximately 1.5 million distinct CDR3 sequences, less than 45% recorded once. What was sequenced was blood. These receptors were collected from a woman aged 18-29 years in good health.

The chain has TRBV12-3 or TRBV12-4 and TRBJ2-1; D possibly corresponds to TRBD1 (5 bases). Trimming took 3 bases from V and 13 from J, leaving 16 bases between them. The CDR3 extends over 13 amino acids. The CDR3 loop reads CASSFESFGAQFF. The CDR3 region has the DNA TGTGCCAGCAGTTTTGAGAGTTTTGGGGCCCAGTTCTTC.

The chain links TRBV6-5 to TRBJ2-3; TRBD2 agrees at 11 bases. V was clipped by 2 bases and J by 1 base; unmatched bases: 17. This CDR3 spans 21 amino acids. Germline loops: CDR1 MNHEY, CDR2 SVGAGI. CDR3 residues: CASSYAKAWLAGGVGTDTQYF. The CDR3 DNA follows: TGTGCCAGCAGTTACGCGAAAGCGTGGCTAGCGGGGGGTGTCGGCACAGATACGCAGTATTTT.

The V call is TRBV5-1, the J call TRBJ2-3; the match to TRBD1 covers 7 bases. V shed 4 bases and J 5 bases; nucleotides not matched to a gene: 10. The CDR3 is made up of 15 amino acids. The V gene's germline CDR1 is SGHRS and CDR2 YFSETQ. The CDR3 DNA follows: TGCGCCAGCAGCAAAGACAGGGAACGTCAAGATACGCAGTATTTT. Translating it yields CASSKDRERQDTQYF.

The rearrangement joins TRBV30 to TRBJ2-5; 7 bases are shared with TRBD2. The J call is uncertain, as TRBJ2-7 better fits the DNA end. Germline CDR1 reads GTSNPN; CDR2 reads SVGIG (reference sequence). The CDR3 runs 12 residues. The CDR3 sequence is CACVGLAYEQYF. DNA of the CDR3: TGTGCCTGCGTTGGACTAGCCTACGAGCAGTACTTC.

Points on this clonotype: One junction end disagrees with the germline gene, perhaps due to a read error. The chain has TRBV20-1 and TRBJ1-1; TRBD1 is a possible D gene (6 bases). There are 11 residues in the CDR3. Germline values: CDR1 DFQATT, CDR2 SNEGSKA (reference sequence). The CDR3 DNA is TGCAGTGCGAGAGGGACATCCGAAGCTTTCTTT. This gives the protein CSARGTSEAFF.

This clonotype was seen only a few times. The chain links TRBV29-1 to TRBJ2-1; TRBD2 matches at 7 bases. Germline V gene lookup returns CDR1 SQVTM and CDR2 ANQGSEA. The CDR3 totals 14 residues. The V and J ends lost 4 bases and 4 bases, in that order; junction bases with no gene match: 7. The CDR3 spells CSVVPLAEYNEQFF. The CDR3 region has the DNA TGCAGCGTTGTACCTCTAGCGGAATACAATGAGCAGTTCTTC.

The chain has TRBV20-1 and TRBJ1-2, with 7 bases aligning to TRBD1. V shed 3 bases, J shed 8 bases, and the junction held 3 bases outside the gene matches. This CDR3 has 11 amino acids. CDR1 and CDR2 from the germline V gene are DFQATT and SNEGSKA (reference sequence). The CDR3 DNA reads as TGCAGTGCTAGGGACAGGCGAGGCTACACCTTC. Translation gives CSARDRRGYTF.

The genes are TRBV7-2 and TRBJ2-4; TRBD1 might be the D (6 bases). The tail of the sequence fits TRBJ2-5 better, so the J call may be wrong. This CDR3 is 14 amino acids long. CDR1 is SGHTA and CDR2 is FQGNSA in the germline V gene. The CDR3 DNA reads as TGTGCCAGCTGTCCAGGGGTCTTCGGGGAGACCCAGTACTTC. Translation gives CASCPGVFGETQYF.

This clonotype was picked up a small number of times. CDR3 DNA sequence: TGCAGCGTGTCAACCGGGACAGGGGATCTTGAGACCCAGTACTTC. Its protein product is CSVSTGTGDLETQYF. The gene calls are TRBV29-1 and TRBJ2-5; 10 bases fit TRBD1. Germline CDR1 SQVTM, CDR2 ANQGSEA. The CDR3 loop spans 15 amino acids. Trimming took 6 bases from V and 5 from J; bases not matched to a gene: 12.

V and J are TRBV7-2 and TRBJ2-4; 9 nucleotides line up with TRBD1. Germline assignment: CDR1 SGHTA and CDR2 FQGNSA. CDR3 length equals 14 residues. Losses at the gene ends were 4 bases for V and 3 bases for J; bases not matched to a gene: 1. Here the CDR3 DNA reads TGTGCCAGCAGCTCGGACAGGGGCAAAAACATTCAGTACTTC. Protein product: CASSSDRGKNIQYF.

This clonotype turned up a few times. V gene TRBV7-2 combines with J gene TRBJ2-1; D is ambiguous. Germline V CDR1 and CDR2: SGHTA, FQGNSA. The CDR3 totals 15 residues. The ends were cut back, 1 base at V and 8 bases at J, with 15 bases in the middle. The CDR3, as DNA: TGTGCCAGCAGCTTAGTACGGTTAGGCTCGGATGAGCAGTTCTTC. Translation: CASSLVRLGSDEQFF. The entire variable domain, with the rest obtained from reference TRBV7-2 and TRBJ2-1, is as follows: GAGVSQSPSNKVTEKGKDVELRCDPISGHTALYWYRQSLGQGLEFLIYFQGNSAPDKSGLPSDRFSAERTGGSVSTLTIQRTQQEDSAVYLCASSLVRLGSDEQFFGPGTRLTVL.

This chain uses TRBV7-2 with TRBJ2-7; D tentatively reads TRBD1 or TRBD2 (6 bases each). Germline CDR1 SGHTA, CDR2 FQGNSA. The ends were cut back, 4 bases at V and 2 bases at J, with 12 bases in the middle. This CDR3 contains 14 residues. The DNA for the CDR3 is TGTGCCAGCAGCTCTGGGGGCGGGGCCTACGAGCAGTACTTC. Protein: CASSSGGGAYEQYF.

The rearrangement links TRBV2 to TRBJ1-2; 7 bases align to TRBD1. Germline V lookup: CDR1 SNHLY, CDR2 FYNNEI. The CDR3 is 14 residues long. The V segment lost 6 bases and the J segment 5 bases; nucleotides outside the gene matches: 9. In nucleotides, the CDR3 is TGTGCCAGCAGCGAGGGACAGAAAATGTATGGCTACACCTTC. Its translation: CASSEGQKMYGYTF.

This clonotype was counted only a few times. The chain couples TRBV25-1 to TRBJ2-3; TRBD1 matches at 8 bases. This CDR3 region has 15 residues. The germline V gene encodes CDR1 MGHDK and CDR2 SYGVNS. Trimming cost V 5 bases and J 0 bases; bases outside gene matches: 4. The CDR3 spells CASSPWDRSTDTQYF. For the CDR3, the DNA is TGTGCCAGCAGTCCTTGGGACAGGAGCACAGATACGCAGTATTTT.

J is TRBJ1-2 and V is TRBV20-1; the D gene is possibly TRBD1 (6 bases). V lost 4 bases, J lost 3 bases, and 12 bases lay in between. The CDR3 length is 13 residues. Germline loops: CDR1 DFQATT, CDR2 SNEGSKA (reference sequence). CDR3 bases: TGCAGTGCTACGGAACAGGGCCACTATGGCTACACCTTC. It codes for CSATEQGHYGYTF.

The CDR3 DNA sequence: TGTGCCAGCAGTGACGTAGCCCGAACACTGTACAATGAGCAGTACTTC. Translation: CASSDVARTLYNEQYF. The V and J genes are TRBV6-2 or TRBV6-3 and TRBJ2-7, with D unresolved. This CDR3 is built from 16 residues. The V end was cut by 5 bases, the J end by 7 bases, with 24 bases between. Germline loops: CDR1 MNHEY, CDR2 SVGEGT.

The V call is TRBV20-1, the J call TRBJ2-3; D gene ambiguous. The CDR3 contains 15 residues. Germline assignment: CDR1 DFQATT and CDR2 SNEGSKA (reference sequence). Trimming removed 0 bases from V and 2 bases from J, with 12 bases in between. As DNA, the CDR3 is TGCAGTGCTAGAGATGGGGAACCCACCACAGATACGCAGTATTTT. Encoded protein: CSARDGEPTTDTQYF.

The chain employs TRBV10-3 and TRBJ2-6, with D maybe TRBD2 (5 bases). Germline V lookup: CDR1 ENHRY, CDR2 SYGVKD. The CDR3 loop spans 14 amino acids. With 8 bases removed from V and 4 bases from J, the gap between germline ends came to 12 bases. CDR3 nucleotide sequence: TGTGCCATCGCACCGGGAACCGGGGCCAACGTCCTGACTTTC. Translation: CAIAPGTGANVLTF.

Of note for this clonotype: One end of the junction is discordant with germline, which a read error may explain. V and J are TRBV7-2 and TRBJ1-6; D gene ambiguous. The V gene's germline CDR1 is SGHTA and CDR2 FQGNSA. CDR3 length: 13 amino acids. This CDR3 reads CASSPELRSPPHF. CDR3 in DNA: TGTGCCAGCAGCCCCGAGCTACGTTCACCCCCCCACTTT. Full variable domain (missing parts from reference TRBV7-2 and TRBJ1-6): GAGVSQSPSNKVTEKGKDVELRCDPISGHTALYWYRQSLGQGLEFLIYFQGNSAPDKSGLPSDRFSAERTGGSVSTLTIQRTQQEDSAVYLCASSPELRSPPHFGNGTRLTVT.